The clone carrying this T cell receptor (beta chain) occurred many times. Its antigen is unidentified. These data belong to a study of T-cell memory formation after mild COVID-19. CDR3 length equals 16 residues. Trimming took 0 bases from V and 4 from J, leaving 14 bases between them. CDR1 and CDR2 from the germline V gene are SGHRS and YFSETQ. In TCRdb, the 5' RACE reads were re-called with MiXCR into one record per CDR3 protein. The profile shows about 270,000 distinct CDR3 sequences, less than 20% of them singletons. Whole-study findings and limits: Contracting CD8+ clones were enriched in EMRA, CD4+ mainly in CM and EM.

The source is an adult woman who had mild COVID-19 (a few samples of this study predate the infection). Cell type and time point are not known. The sequencing input was PBMCs or a T cell subset sorted from them (not recorded which). V usage is TRBV5-1 and J usage is TRBJ1-3; tentatively, D is TRBD1 (6 bases). This CDR3 is CASSLGPKTGGNTIYF. The CDR3 nucleotides read TGCGCCAGCAGCTTGGGCCCGAAGACAGGAGGAAACACCATATATTTT.